The 16 T cell receptor beta chains below come from one sample, sequenced in a study of blood T cells in healthy people across ages. Then a second PCR, running roughly 6 to 12 cycles, was carried out with a sample-barcoded 5' primer and a J-beta primer mix. TCRdb independently ran MiXCR on the 5' RACE reads; one entry per CDR3 protein. The profile shows 450,000 to 650,000 distinct CDR3 sequences, under 30% of them singletons. These same data were also listed under a study on T cells of mothers and their children.

Sequencing input: blood. These receptors were obtained from a boy younger than 18 in good health.

Only a few counts were recorded for this clonotype. The chain is built from TRBV3-1 and TRBJ1-1, with TRBD1 identical over 9 bases. CDR3 length: 18 residues. Germline trimming cut 0 bases from V and 4 bases from J; bases unmatched to any gene: 12. CDR1 and CDR2 (germline): LGHDT, YNNKEL (reference sequence). Here the CDR3 reads CASSQEIGDRVVFTEAFF. CDR3 nucleotide sequence: TGTGCCAGCAGCCAAGAGATCGGGGACAGGGTCGTTTTCACTGAAGCTTTCTTT.

This clonotype has more than one count but fewer than ten. The rearrangement links TRBV29-1 to TRBJ1-3, with a weak D call TRBD1 (6 bases). Germline lookup yields CDR1 SQVTM and CDR2 ANQGSEA. V shed 4 bases and J shed 0 bases, with 16 bases lying between them. The CDR3 has 16 amino acids. The DNA for the CDR3 is TGCAGCGTTGGACCCGTGAGGGGGACCTCTGGAAACACCATATATTTT. Amino acids: CSVGPVRGTSGNTIYF.

The chain is built from TRBV7-9 and TRBJ1-1, with TRBD1 identical over 10 bases. This CDR3 has 15 amino acids. Germline CDR1 reads SEHNR; CDR2 reads FQNEAQ (reference sequence). The ends lost 7 bases at V and 6 bases at J; junction bases unmatched: 11. The CDR3 DNA follows: TGTGCCAGCATTAACCGAGGACAGGGGGGTTCTGAAGCTTTCTTT. This sequence encodes CASINRGQGGSEAFF.

The V call is TRBV9, the J call TRBJ2-1, with D possibly being TRBD1 or TRBD2 (5 bases each). The CDR3 length is 13 residues. Trimming left V 3 bases short and J 5 bases short, with 9 bases between. The germline gives CDR1 SGDLS, CDR2 YYNGEE. The CDR3 loop reads CASSGGWDNEQFF. The CDR3 region has the DNA TGTGCCAGCAGCGGGGGGTGGGACAATGAGCAGTTCTTC.

This clonotype was counted ten times or more. V usage is TRBV7-3 and J usage is TRBJ2-7; a weak D match, TRBD2 (5 bases). The CDR3 extends over 14 amino acids. Germline CDR1 SGHTA, CDR2 FQGTGA. V lost 5 bases, J lost 2 bases, and 13 bases lay in between. CDR3 DNA sequence: TGTGCCAGCAGCCACAGCGGTGGGGCCTACGAGCAGTACTTC. This sequence encodes CASSHSGGAYEQYF.

This clonotype appeared a few times. The chain's CDR3 is CASRQGLTEAFF. Here the CDR3 DNA reads TGTGCCAGCAGACAGGGACTCACTGAAGCTTTCTTT. This chain uses TRBV12-3 or TRBV12-4 with TRBJ1-1; D may be TRBD1 (6 bases). V lost 6 bases and J lost 4, with 9 bases in between. The length of the CDR3 is 12 residues.

This clonotype has just a few counts. V and J are TRBV20-1 and TRBJ2-7, with a tentative D call TRBD1 (6 bases). CDR1 and CDR2 from the germline V gene are DFQATT and SNEGSKA (reference sequence). V lost 5 bases and J lost 3, with 11 bases in between. The CDR3 consists of 12 residues. In DNA, the CDR3 is TGCAGTGCTCAAACACAGGGCTACGAGCAGTACTTC. It translates to CSAQTQGYEQYF.

As concerns this clonotype: Compared with germline, one end of the junction differs, possibly owing to a read error. This sequence joins TRBV4-2 and TRBJ2-7; 7 nucleotides align to TRBD2. Germline lookup yields CDR1 LGHNA and CDR2 YNFKEQ. The CDR3 has 16 residues. The CDR3 bases are TGTGCCAGCAGCCAAGATGTGTCGGGAGGATCCTACGAGCAGCACTTC. It translates to CASSQDVSGGSYEQHF.

The rearrangement links TRBV3-1 to TRBJ1-5, with TRBD1 identical over 10 bases. The ends lost 4 bases at V and 7 bases at J; junction bases unmatched: 4. Germline V CDR1 and CDR2: LGHDT, YNNKEL (reference sequence). The CDR3 loop spans 14 amino acids. CDR3 coding DNA: TGTGCCAGCAGCCGGGGACAGGGGTACCAGCCCCAGCATTTT. It encodes CASSRGQGYQPQHF.

The chain carries TRBV11-3 and TRBJ2-5, with 8 bases aligning to TRBD2. CDR3 size: 16 residues. J was trimmed by 1 base and V by 5 bases; bases with no gene match: 9. Germline values: CDR1 SGHNT, CDR2 YENEEA. CDR3 sequence: CASSPGTRLLQETQYF. In DNA form, the CDR3 reads TGTGCCAGCAGCCCCGGGACTAGGCTCCTCCAAGAGACCCAGTACTTC.

This clonotype was counted between two and nine times. The V call is TRBV6-2 or TRBV6-3, the J call TRBJ2-1; TRBD2 matches at 7 bases. Germline V gene sequence: CDR1 MNHEY, CDR2 SVGEGT. CDR3 length equals 16 residues. Unmatched junction bases numbered 12, after V lost 8 bases and J lost 2 bases. In nucleotides, the CDR3 is TGTGCCAGCGCACCTGGCGGGAGTGCGACCTACAATGAGCAGTTCTTC. Protein product: CASAPGGSATYNEQFF.

A word on this clonotype: The CDR3 does not end in the conserved phenylalanine or tryptophan, so this is likely a read error. The V and J genes are TRBV28 and TRBJ2-5; D uncertain. The J call is doubtful: the DNA matches TRBJ2-7 better. The CDR3 length is 14 residues. The germline V gene has CDR1 MDHEN and CDR2 SYDVKM. The CDR3, as DNA: TGTGCCAGCAGTTTAAGGTCGAGCTCCTACGAGCAGTACCTC. It specifies CASSLRSSSYEQYL.

The rearrangement joins TRBV4-3 to TRBJ2-3, with 12 bases fitting TRBD2. J lost 5 bases, V lost 4 bases, and 16 bases had no gene match. This CDR3 region has 19 residues. In germline, CDR1 is LGHNA, CDR2 YSLEER. Here the CDR3 reads CASSRPPSGRAPLGDTQYF. The CDR3 DNA sequence: TGCGCCAGCAGCCGCCCTCCTAGCGGGAGGGCCCCTCTTGGAGATACGCAGTATTTT.

This chain uses TRBV5-1 with TRBJ1-1; possible D gene TRBD1, 5 bases. Per germline, CDR1 SGHRS and CDR2 YFSETQ. Trimming took off 4 bases at V and 1 base at J, with 8 bases between the two ends. The CDR3 totals 13 residues. DNA for the CDR3: TGCGCCAGCAGCCGACAGACGAACACTGAAGCTTTCTTT. It translates to CASSRQTNTEAFF.

This clonotype came up a few times. The chain recombines TRBV27 with TRBJ2-5, with D perhaps TRBD1 (5 bases). The assigned J gene may be wrong: the sequence end matches TRBJ2-7 better. Germline V gene lookup returns CDR1 MNHEY and CDR2 SMNVEV (reference sequence). The CDR3 extends over 15 amino acids. CDR3 protein: CASSLQGSALYEQYF. CDR3 in DNA: TGTGCCAGCAGTTTACAGGGATCGGCGCTCTACGAGCAGTACTTC.

The chain has TRBV11-2 and TRBJ2-5; 7 nucleotides align to TRBD1. Judging by the DNA end, TRBJ2-1 fits better; the J call may be wrong. The CDR3 runs 16 residues. Germline-derived CDR1 and CDR2 are SGHAT and FQNNGV. CDR3 sequence: CASSLDGTVVYNEQFF. The DNA of the CDR3 is TGTGCCAGCAGCTTAGATGGGACAGTGGTCTACAATGAGCAGTTCTTC.